These T cell receptor beta chains were read from a single sample in a study of sequential checkpoint blockade in melanoma. Assay used: immunoSEQ multiplex PCR; TCRdb lists only in-frame clones, some missing. The repertoire consists of 3,500 to 5,000 clones, with 50% to 65% occurring once and the leading ten covering around 23%. The sequencing here drew on CD8+ T cells sorted from blood (inferred from file names), taken from a patient given nivolumab and ipilimumab in sequence. These receptors all come from a human donor with melanoma. The conserved cysteine and the conserved F or W are not part of the CDR3 here.

CDR3aa	v_gene	j_gene
ASRDEGETQY	TRBV6-5	TRBJ2-5
ASSSPGQGIRDEQF	TRBV19	TRBJ2-1
ASSWTTSGNEQF	TRBV7-2	TRBJ2-1
ASSLTFYEQY	TRBV28	TRBJ2-7
ATSLAGGYNEQF	TRBV21-1	TRBJ2-1
ASSFTQGAGELF	TRBV5-4	TRBJ2-2
ASSPTGASNTEAF	TRBV18	TRBJ1-1
ASRTSGSHNEQF	TRBV27	TRBJ2-1
SARTGLTYEQY	TRBV29-1	TRBJ2-7
ASSFLAGAGELF	TRBV27	TRBJ2-2
ASRGQGQGTYEQY	TRBV6-1	TRBJ2-7
ASSFQFTDTQY	TRBV6-6	TRBJ2-3
ASSLAGGSYEQY	TRBV5-1	TRBJ2-7
AWNIGRGHNSPLH	TRBV30	TRBJ1-6
ASSVGSGRAQNEQF	TRBV9	TRBJ2-1
ASSVRMGQYYGYT	TRBV19	TRBJ1-2
ASRSGLSPLH	TRBV6-6	TRBJ1-6
AWSGSNSYEQY	TRBV30	TRBJ2-7